Detailed here is one T cell receptor (beta chain). The data originate from a study of blood T cell repertoires in COVID-19. Here immunoSEQ multiplex PCR was the method, and the copy in TCRdb shows in-frame clones only, minus some. Found here are about 210,000 clones, around 81% of them singletons; the top ten hold under 4.5%. V gave up 6 bases and J gave up 6 bases, with 14 bases separating them. The CDR3 length is 13 residues. The germline gives CDR1 MNHGY, CDR2 SAAAGT. The sample consisted of PBMCs or T cells enriched from blood (not recorded which). The V and J genes are TRBV6-8 and TRBJ1-1; no clear D. The sequence came from a man aged 25 to 45 with acute COVID-19. CDR3 sequence (DNA): TGTGCCAGCAGCTGGCGGGGATTGTCTGAAGCTTTCTTT. Protein product: CASSWRGLSEAFF.